These 8 T cell receptor beta chains were all obtained from the same sample, sequenced in a study of cytomegalovirus exposure and HLA in healthy donors. The PCR had 60 Vbeta and 13 Jbeta primers. Profiling relied on immunoSEQ multiplex PCR, and the TCRdb table lists in-frame clones only, not all of them. The repertoire holds about 170,000 clones, with 65% to 85% as singletons. The sample comprised PBMCs. Every receptor here comes from a woman aged 45-65 years in good health and CMV-seropositive.

The genes are TRBV7-9 and TRBJ2-7; D remains unclear. This CDR3 has 14 amino acids. CDR1 and CDR2 from the germline V gene are SEHNR and FQNEAQ (reference sequence). V lost 1 base and J 0 bases, leaving 7 bases between the germline ends. CDR3 DNA sequence: TGTGCCAGCAGCTTAGGGGCAGTCTCCTACGAGCAGTACTTC. It translates to CASSLGAVSYEQYF.

The chain couples TRBV9 to TRBJ2-1, with TRBD2 matching over 11 bases. Trimming took 4 bases from V and 7 from J; bases not matched to a gene: 7. This CDR3 has 15 residues. Germline loops: CDR1 SGDLS, CDR2 YYNGEE. CDR3 amino acids: CASSPTSGRMNEQFF. CDR3 sequence (DNA): TGTGCCAGCAGCCCCACTAGCGGGAGAATGAATGAGCAGTTCTTC.

This clone is a singleton in its sample. This chain links TRBV7-9 with TRBJ2-2; no definite D call. CDR3 length: 15 residues. Germline CDR1 is SEHNR and CDR2 is FQNEAQ (reference sequence). Trimming shortened V by 5 bases and J by 3 bases, and 13 bases separated the two germline ends. CDR3: CASSPKSSYTGELFF. CDR3 DNA sequence: TGTGCCAGCAGCCCCAAAAGTAGTTACACCGGGGAGCTGTTTTTT.

This clone occurred once. The chain combines TRBV5-1 with TRBJ1-3; no reliable D call. The CDR3 runs 15 residues. The germline V gene has CDR1 SGHRS and CDR2 YFSETQ. Trimming removed 1 base from V and 0 bases from J, with 8 bases in between. The chain's CDR3 is CASSLNGDSGNTIYF. The CDR3 DNA follows: TGCGCCAGCAGCTTGAACGGGGACTCTGGAAACACCATATATTTT.

The chain has TRBV9 and TRBJ2-1, with D hard to call. Germline CDR1 and CDR2: SGDLS and YYNGEE. V dropped 3 bases and J dropped 2 bases, with 12 bases sitting between them. The CDR3 loop spans 15 amino acids. CDR3 sequence (DNA): TGTGCCAGCAGCGCCGCTAGGTTCACCTACAATGAGCAGTTCTTC. Encoded protein: CASSAARFTYNEQFF.

J is TRBJ1-1 and V is TRBV10-3; unclear D gene. The germline V and J ends were trimmed by 0 bases and 1 base, with 18 bases remaining between them. Per the germline V gene, CDR1 is ENHRY and CDR2 is SYGVKD. The CDR3 contains 18 residues. For the CDR3, the DNA is TGTGCCATCAGTGAGTCGACGGGGAGGAGGGTCGGGAACACTGAAGCTTTCTTT. It encodes CAISESTGRRVGNTEAFF.

The chain uses TRBV2 and TRBJ2-3; D might be TRBD2 (5 bases). Germline-derived CDR1 and CDR2 are SNHLY and FYNNEI. The V end was cut by 6 bases, the J end by 0 bases, with 13 bases between. The CDR3 covers 15 residues. CDR3 amino acids: CASSLTSSSTDTQYF. The CDR3 region has the DNA TGTGCCAGCAGCCTCACTAGTAGTAGCACAGATACGCAGTATTTT.

The rearrangement joins TRBV9 to TRBJ2-3; 8 positions agree with TRBD1. Germline trimming cut 3 bases from V and 3 bases from J; bases unmatched to any gene: 9. This CDR3 spans 16 amino acids. Germline V CDR1 and CDR2: SGDLS, YYNGEE. CDR3 coding DNA: TGTGCCAGCAGCGCCTGGACAGGGCAGGGAACAGATACGCAGTATTTT. It yields the protein CASSAWTGQGTDTQYF.